This T cell receptor beta chain is drawn from a study of blood T cell repertoires in COVID-19. The overall study: Acute and convalescent COVID-19 samples came from the United States, Italy and Spain. Nucleic acid was either cDNA or gDNA, and it came from T cells, B-cell-depleted T cells, or PBMCs.

This CDR3 spans 14 amino acids. Germline V lookup: CDR1 MNHEY, CDR2 SVGEGT. V was clipped by 5 bases and J by 5 bases; unmatched bases: 3. Original processing methods: The assay estimated nucleated cells by amplifying reference gene primers. Generated by immunoSEQ multiplex PCR, the TCRdb table keeps only in-frame clones and is missing some. V and J calls plus clone size are reproduced from that table; the DNA served to infer D and trimming. The sample has over 45,000 clones, 75% to 90% seen once. Input material: peripheral blood. The V gene is TRBV6-2 or TRBV6-3, the J gene TRBJ1-4, with 9 nucleotides matching TRBD1. This receptor was obtained from a man in his 70s with acute or convalescent COVID-19. The CDR3 coding sequence is TGTGCCAGCAGTAGCGGGACAGGGAATGAAAAACTGTTTTTT. Protein: CASSSGTGNEKLFF.